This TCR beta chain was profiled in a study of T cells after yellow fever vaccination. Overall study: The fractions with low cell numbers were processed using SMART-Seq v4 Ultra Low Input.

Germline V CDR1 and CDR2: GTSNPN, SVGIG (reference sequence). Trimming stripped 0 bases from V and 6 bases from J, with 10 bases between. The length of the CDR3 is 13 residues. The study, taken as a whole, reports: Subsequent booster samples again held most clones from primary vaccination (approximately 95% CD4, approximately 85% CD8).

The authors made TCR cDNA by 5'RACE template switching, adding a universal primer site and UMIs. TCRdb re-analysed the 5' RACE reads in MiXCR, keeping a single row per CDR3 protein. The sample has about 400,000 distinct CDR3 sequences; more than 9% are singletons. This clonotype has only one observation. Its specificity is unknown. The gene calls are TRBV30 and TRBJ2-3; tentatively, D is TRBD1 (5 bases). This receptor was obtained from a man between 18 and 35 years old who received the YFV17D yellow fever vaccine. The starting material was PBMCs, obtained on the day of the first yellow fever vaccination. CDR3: CAWSVGAGDTQYF. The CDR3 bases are TGTGCCTGGAGTGTAGGGGCAGGGGATACGCAGTATTTT.